This T cell receptor beta chain originates from a study of blood T cells in healthy people across ages. Germline assignment: CDR1 MNHEY and CDR2 SMNVEV (reference sequence). The CDR3 loop spans 16 amino acids. The V end was cut by 5 bases, the J end by 6 bases, with 22 bases between. Using a J-beta primer mix together with a sample-barcoded 5' primer, a second PCR was run for roughly 6 to 12 cycles. MiXCR, applied by TCRdb to the 5' RACE reads, yields one record per CDR3 protein. The sample contains over a million distinct CDR3 sequences, 42% of which appear only once. The source is a woman aged 18-29 years in good health. The J gene is TRBJ1-2, the V gene TRBV27; TRBD1 might be the D (5 bases). Input material: blood. The CDR3 DNA reads as TGTGCCAGCAGTCGGGGGGAGCAAACGTTAACTCATGGCTACACCTTC. Translated, it gives CASSRGEQTLTHGYTF.